The source of this T cell receptor beta chain is a study of PD-1 blockade in classical Hodgkin lymphoma. Overall study findings and caveats: TCR diversity in CD4+, not CD8+, cells rose significantly by C4D1. In newly diagnosed patients, baseline TCR diversity was reportedly below that of healthy donors.

Every patient relapsed after autologous stem cell transplantation, and brentuximab vedotin exposure varied. Clones were read by immunoSEQ multiplex PCR, and TCRdb kept only the in-frame ones, dropping some. In the table there are around 99,000 clones, roughly 81% of which are singletons. Worth noting for this clone: Antigen unknown.

V lost 5 bases, J lost 5 bases, and 6 bases stayed unmatched. The CDR3 sequence is 13 residues long. Germline V gene data show CDR1 as SGHRS and CDR2 as YFSETQ. The rearrangement uses TRBV5-1 and TRBJ2-7; 8 bases agree with TRBD1. The source was peripheral blood mononuclear cells (PBMCs), collected before the second cycle of nivolumab. This TCR derives from a human donor with classical Hodgkin lymphoma. Written as DNA, the CDR3 is TGCGCCAGCAGACCGGACAGGGTCAACGAGCAGTACTTC. It specifies CASRPDRVNEQYF.